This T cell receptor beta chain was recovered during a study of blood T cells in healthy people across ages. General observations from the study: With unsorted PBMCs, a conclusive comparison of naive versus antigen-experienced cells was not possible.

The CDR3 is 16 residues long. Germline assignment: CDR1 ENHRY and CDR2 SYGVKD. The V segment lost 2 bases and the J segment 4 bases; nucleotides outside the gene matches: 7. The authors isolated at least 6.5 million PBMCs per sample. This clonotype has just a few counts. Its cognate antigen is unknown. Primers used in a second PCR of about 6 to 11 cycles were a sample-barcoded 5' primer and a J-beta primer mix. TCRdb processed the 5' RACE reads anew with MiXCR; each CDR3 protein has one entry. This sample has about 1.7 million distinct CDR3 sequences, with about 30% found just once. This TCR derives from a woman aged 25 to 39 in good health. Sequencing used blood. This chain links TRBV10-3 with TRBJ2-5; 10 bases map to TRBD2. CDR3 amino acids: CAISEASGGSRETQYF. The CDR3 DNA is TGTGCCATCAGTGAGGCTAGCGGGGGCTCGAGAGAGACCCAGTACTTC.